These T cell receptor beta chains were read from a single sample in a study of OX40 agonist ivuxolimab in advanced cancers. Generated by immunoSEQ multiplex PCR, the TCRdb table keeps only in-frame clones and is missing some. The data hold roughly 13,000 clones, with just under 80% observed a single time. Sample: CD4+ or CD8+ T cells sorted from blood, taken in a trial of the OX40 agonist ivuxolimab. These receptors originate from an adult with an advanced solid tumor such as melanoma, head and neck, liver or kidney cancer. Each CDR3 is given with its conserved first and last residue. D genes are given only for firm matches. Not all rows give a size; the values are once, few, many and, for expanded clones, a class.

V gene: TRBV4-1; J gene: TRBJ1-1; clone size: -; D gene: -; CDR3 protein: CASSQEGLATEAFF; CDR3 DNA: TGCGCCAGCAGCCAAGAGGGCCTCGCCACTGAAGCTTTCTTT
V gene: TRBV27; J gene: TRBJ1-6; clone size: -; D gene: -; CDR3 protein: CASFGGSYNSPLHF; CDR3 DNA: TGTGCCAGCTTTGGGGGCTCCTATAATTCACCCCTCCACTTT
V gene: TRBV6-1; J gene: TRBJ2-7; clone size: -; D gene: -; CDR3 protein: CASSEDVYPPEQYF; CDR3 DNA: TGTGCCAGCAGTGAAGATGTCTACCCCCCCGAGCAGTACTTC
V gene: TRBV2; J gene: TRBJ2-7; clone size: -; D gene: TRBD2; CDR3 protein: CASSGTSEVGEQYF; CDR3 DNA: TGTGCCAGCAGCGGGACTAGCGAAGTGGGCGAGCAGTACTTC
V gene: TRBV9; J gene: TRBJ2-5; clone size: -; D gene: -; CDR3 protein: CASRGTFQETQYF; CDR3 DNA: TGTGCCAGCAGGGGGACTTTCCAAGAGACCCAGTACTTC
V gene: TRBV7-2; J gene: TRBJ2-1; clone size: -; D gene: -; CDR3 protein: CASSSRAPSDNEQFF; CDR3 DNA: TGTGCCAGCAGCTCAAGGGCCCCGTCGGACAATGAGCAGTTCTTC
V gene: TRBV6-1; J gene: TRBJ2-6; clone size: few; D gene: -; CDR3 protein: CASSESSWANVLTF; CDR3 DNA: TGTGCCAGCAGTGAAAGTAGCTGGGCCAACGTCCTGACTTTC
V gene: TRBV6-6; J gene: TRBJ2-2; clone size: -; D gene: TRBD2; CDR3 protein: CASSPTSGRETGELFF; CDR3 DNA: TGTGCCAGCAGTCCTACTAGCGGGAGGGAAACCGGGGAGCTGTTTTTT
V gene: TRBV13; J gene: TRBJ1-2; clone size: -; D gene: -; CDR3 protein: CASSRGTNYGYTF; CDR3 DNA: TGTGCCAGCAGTCGAGGGACGAACTATGGCTACACCTTC
V gene: TRBV5-4; J gene: TRBJ1-2; clone size: -; D gene: TRBD1; CDR3 protein: CASSLNPTGAPYGYTF; CDR3 DNA: TGTGCCAGCAGCCTCAACCCGACAGGGGCCCCTTATGGCTACACCTTC
V gene: TRBV4-1; J gene: TRBJ1-1; clone size: -; D gene: -; CDR3 protein: CASSPGRTEAFF; CDR3 DNA: TGCGCCAGCAGCCCGGGGCGCACTGAAGCTTTCTTT
V gene: TRBV7-9; J gene: TRBJ1-2; clone size: -; D gene: -; CDR3 protein: CASSLGSSGVYGYTF; CDR3 DNA: TGTGCCAGCAGCTTAGGTTCGTCGGGCGTCTATGGCTACACCTTC
V gene: TRBV11-2; J gene: TRBJ1-5; clone size: few; D gene: -; CDR3 protein: CASSLQLNQPQHF; CDR3 DNA: TGTGCCAGCAGCTTACAATTAAATCAGCCCCAGCATTTT
V gene: TRBV30; J gene: TRBJ2-2; clone size: medium-sized; D gene: -; CDR3 protein: CAWSVLGGELFF; CDR3 DNA: TGTGCCTGGAGTGTACTGGGCGGGGAGCTGTTTTTT
V gene: TRBV6-1; J gene: TRBJ2-1; clone size: -; D gene: -; CDR3 protein: CASSAGGIEQFF; CDR3 DNA: TGTGCCAGCAGCGCCGGGGGTATCGAGCAGTTCTTC
V gene: TRBV2; J gene: TRBJ2-7; clone size: -; D gene: TRBD2; CDR3 protein: CASKDLAGVYEQYF; CDR3 DNA: TGTGCCAGCAAGGATTTAGCGGGAGTCTACGAGCAGTACTTC
V gene: TRBV7-9; J gene: TRBJ2-5; clone size: -; D gene: -; CDR3 protein: CASSLDLGGLETQYF; CDR3 DNA: TGTGCCAGCAGCTTAGACCTTGGGGGGCTGGAGACCCAGTACTTC
V gene: TRBV6-1; J gene: TRBJ2-3; clone size: -; D gene: TRBD2; CDR3 protein: CASRTGTSHTDTQYF; CDR3 DNA: TGTGCCAGCAGGACCGGGACTAGTCACACAGATACGCAGTATTTT
V gene: TRBV9; J gene: TRBJ1-3; clone size: -; D gene: -; CDR3 protein: CASSVGEGGGNTIYF; CDR3 DNA: TGTGCCAGCAGCGTAGGAGAGGGAGGAGGAAACACCATATATTTT
V gene: TRBV21-1; J gene: TRBJ1-2; clone size: few; D gene: -; CDR3 protein: CASRGQNYGYTF; CDR3 DNA: TGTGCCAGCAGGGGACAGAACTATGGCTACACCTTC
V gene: TRBV9; J gene: TRBJ2-3; clone size: -; D gene: TRBD1; CDR3 protein: CASSVGGGQFTDTQYF; CDR3 DNA: TGTGCCAGCAGCGTAGGTGGGGGACAGTTCACAGATACGCAGTATTTT
V gene: TRBV6-4; J gene: TRBJ2-3; clone size: -; D gene: TRBD2; CDR3 protein: CASSPGLAGGSTDTQYF; CDR3 DNA: TGTGCCAGCAGCCCGGGACTAGCGGGAGGGTCCACAGATACGCAGTATTTT
V gene: TRBV7-2; J gene: TRBJ2-1; clone size: -; D gene: -; CDR3 protein: CASSLISYNEQFF; CDR3 DNA: TGTGCCAGCAGCTTAATCAGCTACAATGAGCAGTTCTTC
V gene: TRBV2; J gene: TRBJ1-1; clone size: -; D gene: -; CDR3 protein: CASSADKREAFF; CDR3 DNA: TGTGCCAGCAGTGCCGACAAAAGGGAAGCTTTCTTT
V gene: TRBV9; J gene: TRBJ2-3; clone size: -; D gene: TRBD2; CDR3 protein: CASSVVGGKTDTQYF; CDR3 DNA: TGTGCCAGCAGCGTAGTGGGGGGGAAGACAGATACGCAGTATTTT
V gene: TRBV9; J gene: TRBJ2-5; clone size: -; D gene: TRBD2; CDR3 protein: CASSVEGRLAGETQYF; CDR3 DNA: TGTGCCAGCAGCGTAGAAGGGCGGCTAGCGGGGGAGACCCAGTACTTC
V gene: TRBV18; J gene: TRBJ2-5; clone size: -; D gene: -; CDR3 protein: CASSGQEGGETQYF; CDR3 DNA: TGTGCCAGCTCAGGTCAGGAGGGAGGAGAGACCCAGTACTTC
V gene: TRBV18; J gene: TRBJ2-7; clone size: -; D gene: TRBD2; CDR3 protein: CASSPERGNSYEQYF; CDR3 DNA: TGTGCCAGCTCACCAGAGCGGGGGAACTCCTACGAGCAGTACTTC
V gene: TRBV4-1; J gene: TRBJ1-1; clone size: few; D gene: TRBD1; CDR3 protein: CASSQTDRDHTEAFF; CDR3 DNA: TGCGCCAGCAGCCAAACCGACAGGGACCACACTGAAGCTTTCTTT
V gene: TRBV6-4; J gene: TRBJ2-1; clone size: few; D gene: TRBD2; CDR3 protein: CASSLLAGGYNEQFF; CDR3 DNA: TGTGCCAGCAGTTTATTAGCGGGGGGATACAATGAGCAGTTCTTC
V gene: TRBV11-3; J gene: TRBJ2-7; clone size: -; D gene: -; CDR3 protein: CASSSRMDSPYEQYF; CDR3 DNA: TGTGCCAGCAGCTCCCGGATGGACAGCCCCTACGAGCAGTACTTC
V gene: TRBV7-4; J gene: TRBJ2-3; clone size: -; D gene: -; CDR3 protein: CASTLTGFTDTQYF; CDR3 DNA: TGTGCCAGCACCTTAACGGGATTCACAGATACGCAGTATTTT
V gene: TRBV5-1; J gene: TRBJ2-7; clone size: -; D gene: TRBD2; CDR3 protein: CASRELASEIAGGLTYEQYF; CDR3 DNA: TGCGCCAGCAGAGAACTGGCATCGGAGATAGCGGGAGGGCTTACGTACGAGCAGTACTTC
V gene: TRBV15; J gene: TRBJ2-1; clone size: once; D gene: TRBD2; CDR3 protein: CATGGGLGEQFF; CDR3 DNA: TGTGCCACAGGCGGGGGGTTGGGTGAGCAGTTCTTC
V gene: TRBV5-1; J gene: TRBJ1-1; clone size: -; D gene: TRBD1; CDR3 protein: CASSPGTGEAFF; CDR3 DNA: TGCGCCAGCAGCCCGGGGACAGGGGAAGCTTTCTTT
V gene: TRBV5-1; J gene: TRBJ2-2; clone size: -; D gene: -; CDR3 protein: CASSLRGPPNTGELFF; CDR3 DNA: TGCGCCAGCAGCTTGAGGGGACCACCGAACACCGGGGAGCTGTTTTTT
V gene: TRBV9; J gene: TRBJ1-1; clone size: once; D gene: -; CDR3 protein: CASSPGTTPPEAFF; CDR3 DNA: TGTGCCAGCAGTCCAGGGACAACCCCTCCTGAAGCTTTCTTT
V gene: TRBV4-1; J gene: TRBJ2-7; clone size: -; D gene: -; CDR3 protein: CASSQQSTDSSYEQYF; CDR3 DNA: TGCGCCAGCAGCCAACAGTCCACCGACAGCTCCTACGAGCAGTACTTC
V gene: TRBV5-1; J gene: TRBJ2-1; clone size: -; D gene: TRBD2; CDR3 protein: CASSYGLAGAVGGNEQFF; CDR3 DNA: TGCGCCAGCAGCTATGGACTAGCGGGAGCCGTAGGGGGCAATGAGCAGTTCTTC
V gene: TRBV6-6; J gene: TRBJ2-5; clone size: -; D gene: -; CDR3 protein: CASRPTTAWETQYF; CDR3 DNA: TGTGCCAGCAGACCGACCACGGCCTGGGAGACCCAGTACTTC
V gene: TRBV7-9; J gene: TRBJ1-2; clone size: -; D gene: -; CDR3 protein: CASSLEGSGAVGYTF; CDR3 DNA: TGTGCCAGCAGCTTAGAGGGCAGTGGGGCGGTCGGCTACACCTTC
V gene: TRBV7-9; J gene: TRBJ1-5; clone size: -; D gene: -; CDR3 protein: CASSLAGGLSNQPQHF; CDR3 DNA: TGTGCCAGCAGCTTAGCTGGGGGACTTAGCAATCAGCCCCAGCATTTT
V gene: TRBV14; J gene: TRBJ2-7; clone size: -; D gene: -; CDR3 protein: CASSTGTPYEQYF; CDR3 DNA: TGTGCCAGCAGCACCGGGACACCCTACGAGCAGTACTTC
V gene: TRBV4-1; J gene: TRBJ1-1; clone size: -; D gene: TRBD1; CDR3 protein: CASSQLTGRDTEAFF; CDR3 DNA: TGCGCCAGCAGCCAATTGACAGGGAGAGACACTGAAGCTTTCTTT
V gene: TRBV6-1; J gene: TRBJ1-1; clone size: few; D gene: -; CDR3 protein: CASSDTGGVPTEAFF; CDR3 DNA: TGTGCCAGCAGTGATACTGGGGGGGTCCCCACTGAAGCTTTCTTT
V gene: TRBV27; J gene: TRBJ2-2; clone size: -; D gene: -; CDR3 protein: CASRDFALTGELFF; CDR3 DNA: TGTGCCTCCCGGGACTTCGCCCTCACCGGGGAGCTGTTTTTT
V gene: TRBV9; J gene: TRBJ2-2; clone size: few; D gene: -; CDR3 protein: CASSVAGQNTGELFF; CDR3 DNA: TGTGCCAGCAGCGTAGCCGGGCAGAACACCGGGGAGCTGTTTTTT
V gene: TRBV7-7; J gene: TRBJ2-1; clone size: -; D gene: TRBD2; CDR3 protein: CASSLDSGGVYSEQFF; CDR3 DNA: TGTGCTAGCAGCTTAGATAGCGGGGGAGTTTACAGTGAGCAGTTCTTC
V gene: TRBV2; J gene: TRBJ2-5; clone size: -; D gene: -; CDR3 protein: CAREGLGDGETQYF; CDR3 DNA: TGTGCCAGGGAGGGTCTGGGGGACGGAGAGACCCAGTACTTC
V gene: TRBV6-6; J gene: TRBJ2-3; clone size: -; D gene: -; CDR3 protein: CASSSGGGGTDTQYF; CDR3 DNA: TGTGCCAGCAGTTCCGGAGGGGGGGGAACAGATACGCAGTATTTT
V gene: TRBV12-2; J gene: TRBJ1-2; clone size: -; D gene: -; CDR3 protein: CASRLARLRDEANYGYTF; CDR3 DNA: TGTGCAAGTCGCTTAGCTAGACTCAGGGACGAAGCTAACTATGGCTACACCTTC
V gene: TRBV5-1; J gene: TRBJ2-3; clone size: -; D gene: -; CDR3 protein: CASSLAGNTLDTQYF; CDR3 DNA: TGCGCCAGCAGCTTAGCGGGCAATACGCTGGATACGCAGTATTTT
V gene: TRBV15; J gene: TRBJ2-1; clone size: -; D gene: TRBD1; CDR3 protein: CATSETGTGRDEQFF; CDR3 DNA: TGTGCCACCAGCGAGACCGGGACAGGGAGGGATGAGCAGTTCTTC